These T cell receptor beta chains were read from a single sample in a study of cytomegalovirus exposure and HLA in healthy donors. The table came from immunoSEQ multiplex PCR; TCRdb's copy has only in-frame clones and leaves some out. The table has 150,000 to 200,000 clones, around 87% seen once. The sequenced material came from PBMCs. These receptors originate from a woman between 18 and 29 years old in good health and CMV-seronegative. CDR3s include the opening cysteine and the closing phenylalanine or tryptophan. D genes are given only for firm matches. Clone sizes are given selectively: once, few, many, or a class where the clone is expanded.

.	TRBV19	TRBJ2-7	15	few	CASSINSALSREQYF	TGTGCCAGTAGTATTAACAGTGCCTTATCTCGCGAGCAGTACTTC
.	TRBV7-2	TRBJ2-7	14	.	CASSLLAPSYEQYF	TGTGCCAGCAGCTTGCTAGCGCCTTCCTACGAGCAGTACTTC
.	TRBV9	TRBJ2-3	18	.	CASSVAPGLSPMADTQYF	TGTGCCAGCAGCGTAGCCCCGGGTCTATCGCCCATGGCAGATACGCAGTATTTT
.	TRBV5-1	TRBJ1-1	15	few	CASSQDSSMNTEAFF	TGCGCCAGCAGCCAAGACAGCAGCATGAACACTGAAGCTTTCTTT
TRBD1	TRBV6-1	TRBJ2-5	13	.	CASRVAGGREQYF	TGTGCCAGCAGAGTGGCAGGGGGAAGAGAGCAGTACTTC
.	TRBV7-2	TRBJ1-5	14	.	CASSLFRGNQPQHF	TGTGCCAGCAGCTTATTCAGGGGCAATCAGCCCCAGCATTTT
TRBD2	TRBV7-9	TRBJ2-1	15	.	CASSRGGNSYNEQFF	TGTGCCAGCAGCCGGGGAGGGAACTCCTACAATGAGCAGTTCTTC
TRBD1	TRBV30	TRBJ1-1	17	.	CAWSVDLQGARVTEAFF	TGTGCCTGGAGTGTGGATCTACAGGGGGCGCGTGTCACTGAAGCTTTCTTT
.	TRBV4-3	TRBJ2-4	17	.	CASSQGGQKGAKNIQYF	TGCGCCAGCAGCCAAGGAGGGCAGAAGGGAGCCAAAAACATTCAGTACTTC
.	TRBV5-7	TRBJ2-7	14	.	CASSLCQGRSEQYF	TGTGCCAGCAGCTTGTGCCAGGGGCGGAGCGAGCAGTACTTC
.	TRBV5-1	TRBJ2-1	13	.	CASSPGPYNEQFF	TGCGCCAGCAGCCCTGGGCCCTACAATGAGCAGTTCTTC
.	TRBV20-1	TRBJ2-3	10	.	CSSGVDTQYF	TGCAGTTCGGGGGTGGATACGCAGTATTTT
.	TRBV10-3	TRBJ1-1	13	.	CAISVRVGTEAFF	TGTGCCATCAGTGTGAGGGTTGGGACTGAAGCTTTCTTT
TRBD2	TRBV4-1	TRBJ2-7	15	.	CASSQGLAGYYEQYF	TGCGCCAGCAGCCAAGGACTAGCGGGATACTACGAGCAGTACTTC
.	TRBV2	TRBJ1-1	14	.	CASSEGRALTEAFF	TGTGCCAGCAGTGAGGGGAGGGCCCTCACTGAAGCTTTCTTT
.	TRBV6-6	TRBJ2-3	16	.	CASRLHREASTDTQYF	TGTGCCAGCAGGCTACACAGAGAAGCTAGCACAGATACGCAGTATTTT
TRBD2	TRBV11-3	TRBJ2-1	16	.	CASSRGGLSSYNEQFF	TGTGCCAGCAGCCGGGGGGGGCTCAGCTCCTACAATGAGCAGTTCTTC
TRBD2	TRBV5-4	TRBJ2-1	16	few	CASSLGGLSVSDEQFF	TGTGCCAGCAGCTTGGGGGGACTATCTGTATCAGATGAGCAGTTCTTC
TRBD2	TRBV5-1	TRBJ2-1	15	.	CASSLGAGGPNEQFF	TGCGCCAGCAGCTTAGGCGCGGGAGGGCCCAATGAGCAGTTCTTC
TRBD1	TRBV7-9	TRBJ2-7	14	.	CASSLDGQGYEQYF	TGTGCCAGCAGCTTGGACGGACAGGGCTACGAGCAGTACTTC